This T cell receptor (beta chain) was captured in a study of STAT5B mutations in CD4+ large granular lymphocyte leukemia. The length of the CDR3 is 14 residues. The V end lost 1 base, the J end lost 4 bases, and 10 bases lay between the germline ends. Germline assignment: CDR1 SGHAT and CDR2 FQNNGV. Buffy coats from healthy blood donors served as controls. General observations from the study: Compared with healthy controls (2/35), patient top clones favored TRBV06 (8/27). Around 25% of private leukemic clonotypes occurred rarely in other patients' non-leukemic repertoires.

Worth noting for this clone: What it binds is unknown.

Repertoires were generated with immunoSEQ multiplex PCR, while TCRdb's copy carries only in-frame clones and drops some. The sample contains over 35,000 clones, roughly 85% of which appear only once. The chain has TRBV11-2 and TRBJ2-5, with D possibly matching TRBD2 (6 bases). This sequence was found in a human donor in good health. Input material: CD4+ T cells from blood buffy coats. CDR3 coding DNA: TGTGCCAGCAGCTTAGGGGCGGGAAGAGAGACCCAGTACTTC. Translating gives CASSLGAGRETQYF.